These 22 T cell receptor beta chains share one sample of origin, sequenced in a study of OX40 agonist ivuxolimab in advanced cancers. The assay was immunoSEQ multiplex PCR, and TCRdb's table has in-frame clones only and misses some. This repertoire shows roughly 70,000 clones, roughly four fifths found once; its top ten account for around 5%. The material sequenced was CD4+ or CD8+ T cells sorted from blood, taken in a trial of the OX40 agonist ivuxolimab. The receptors here all came from an adult with an advanced solid tumor such as melanoma, head and neck, liver or kidney cancer.

There are a few counts of this clone. The chain is built from TRBV6-1 and TRBJ2-2; no clear D gene. From germline, CDR1 is MNHNS and CDR2 SASEGT. V dropped 2 bases and J dropped 7 bases, with 11 bases sitting between them. This CDR3 spans 14 amino acids. CDR3 sequence: CASSEQRAGGELFF. The CDR3 region has the DNA TGTGCCAGCAGTGAACAACGGGCTGGCGGGGAGCTGTTTTTT.

This chain joins TRBV19 and TRBJ2-7, with 7 bases aligning to TRBD1. The CDR3 contains 15 residues. The germline CDR1 and CDR2 sequences are LNHDA and SQIVND (reference sequence). The junction had 11 bases not matched to a gene; V was cut back by 6 bases and J by 3 bases. The CDR3 sequence is CASSRQGDPSYEQYF. CDR3 coding DNA: TGTGCCAGTAGCAGGCAGGGGGACCCAAGCTACGAGCAGTACTTC.

The chain couples TRBV5-1 to TRBJ2-3; D is possibly TRBD2 (5 bases). V was cut by 0 bases and J by 4 bases, with 9 bases left in between. CDR3 length: 14 amino acids. Germline V gives CDR1 SGHRS, CDR2 YFSETQ. CDR3 sequence: CASSLVGGADTQYF. The CDR3 DNA reads TGCGCCAGCAGCTTGGTAGGAGGAGCAGATACGCAGTATTTT. The full variable domain, in which reference TRBV5-1 and TRBJ2-3 provide the parts outside the CDR3, is KAGVTQTPRYLIKTRGQQVTLSCSPISGHRSVSWYQQTPGQGLQFLFEYFSETQRNKGNFPGRFSGRQFSNSRSEMNVSTLELGDSALYLCASSLVGGADTQYFGPGTRLTVL.

CDR3 region: CASSQEDRAAFF. DNA for the CDR3: TGTGCCAGCAGCCAAGAGGACAGGGCGGCTTTCTTT. The chain employs TRBV7-9 and TRBJ1-1, with 8 bases identical to TRBD1. The trim removed 5 bases at V and 11 bases at J, leaving 7 bases unmatched. Per the germline V gene, CDR1 is SEHNR and CDR2 is FQNEAQ (reference sequence). The CDR3 runs to 12 residues.

The rearrangement links TRBV19 to TRBJ2-5, with 8 nucleotides matching TRBD2. Germline trimming cut 1 base from V and 4 bases from J; bases unmatched to any gene: 5. Looked up from germline, CDR1 is LNHDA and CDR2 is SQIVND (reference sequence). The CDR3 extends over 15 amino acids. CDR3 DNA sequence: TGTGCCAGTAGTATAGTGGCGGGGGGCCTAGAGACCCAGTACTTC. It is translated as CASSIVAGGLETQYF. Drawing the rest from reference TRBV19 and TRBJ2-5, the complete variable domain is DGGITQSPKYLFRKEGQNVTLSCEQNLNHDAMYWYRQDPGQGLRLIYYSQIVNDFQKGDIAEGYSVSREKKESFPLTVTSAQKNPTAFYLCASSIVAGGLETQYFGPGTRLLVL.

The CDR3 spells CASITTGGETQYF. CDR3 in DNA: TGTGCCAGCATTACTACAGGAGGCGAGACCCAGTACTTC. The gene calls are TRBV2 and TRBJ2-5; D may correspond to TRBD1 or TRBD2 (5 bases each). CDR3 length: 13 residues. Germline loops: CDR1 SNHLY, CDR2 FYNNEI. V was cut by 7 bases and J by 5 bases, with 14 bases left in between.

This clone was observed a few times. The chain is built from TRBV4-2 and TRBJ2-7; 8 nucleotides line up with TRBD1. This CDR3 contains 15 residues. Trimming cost V 1 base and J 2 bases; bases outside gene matches: 4. CDR1 is LGHNA and CDR2 is YNFKEQ in the germline V gene. The CDR3 DNA follows: TGTGCCAGCAGCCAAGGTCAGGGGGCAACCTACGAGCAGTACTTC. Translating it yields CASSQGQGATYEQYF.

V is TRBV6-5 and J is TRBJ2-7, with 12 positions matching TRBD2. This CDR3 has 15 residues. Unmatched junction bases numbered 3, after V lost 4 bases and J lost 2 bases. Germline V gene data show CDR1 as MNHEY and CDR2 as SVGAGI. This CDR3 reads CASSFGLAGTYEQYF. The CDR3 DNA sequence: TGTGCCAGCAGTTTTGGACTAGCGGGGACCTACGAGCAGTACTTC.

This chain links TRBV7-9 with TRBJ2-7; unclear D gene. CDR3 length: 15 residues. Deletions cut 1 base from V and 0 bases from J, with 10 bases between. The germline V gene encodes CDR1 SEHNR and CDR2 FQNEAQ (reference sequence). The CDR3 region is CASSLGGRSSYEQYF. The CDR3 nucleotides read TGTGCCAGCAGCTTAGGAGGTCGGAGCTCCTACGAGCAGTACTTC.

This chain links TRBV19 with TRBJ2-1; no clear D gene. The V end lost 0 bases, the J end lost 2 bases, and 11 bases lay between the germline ends. CDR1 and CDR2 (germline): LNHDA, SQIVND (reference sequence). The CDR3 totals 16 residues. CDR3 region: CASSIDLWAPYNEQFF. For the CDR3, the DNA is TGTGCCAGTAGTATAGATCTATGGGCCCCCTACAATGAGCAGTTCTTC.

The CDR3 nucleotides are TGTGCCATCAGAGGGACAGGGGGGCAGCCCCAGCATTTT. Protein: CAIRGTGGQPQHF. This chain uses TRBV10-3 with TRBJ1-5, with TRBD1 matching over 11 bases. CDR3 length equals 13 residues. Germline-derived CDR1 and CDR2 are ENHRY and SYGVKD. J gave up 7 bases and V 6 bases, and 2 bases lay outside the gene matches.

The rearrangement uses TRBV30 and TRBJ1-2; 9 positions agree with TRBD1. The CDR3 contains 21 residues. CDR1 and CDR2 (germline): GTSNPN, SVGIG (reference sequence). V gave up 4 bases and J gave up 6 bases; unmatched junction bases: 30. The CDR3 region has the DNA TGTGCCTGGAAGTGTACCGACGTCCCCGGGACAGGGCTAATTCGGAACGATGGCTACACCTTC. This encodes CAWKCTDVPGTGLIRNDGYTF.

V gene TRBV6-5 combines with J gene TRBJ2-1, with D tentatively TRBD2 (6 bases). This CDR3 spans 10 amino acids. Germline V gene data show CDR1 as MNHEY and CDR2 as SVGAGI. CDR3 DNA: TGTGCTAGGAGGAGGGATGAGCAGTTCTTC. This codes for CARRRDEQFF.

The chain is built from TRBV2 and TRBJ2-7; 7 nucleotides align to TRBD2. After removal of 6 bases from V and 3 bases from J, the junction contained 5 bases not matched to a gene. The CDR3 spans 13 residues. CDR1 is SNHLY and CDR2 is FYNNEI in the germline V gene. The DNA of the CDR3 is TGTGCCAGCAGGGGAGGGGCTGACTACGAGCAGTACTTC. It yields the protein CASRGGADYEQYF.

The chain carries TRBV5-1 and TRBJ1-4, with TRBD1 identical over 9 bases. V was pared by 4 bases and J by 3 bases, with 7 bases of the junction left unmatched. The V gene's germline CDR1 is SGHRS and CDR2 YFSETQ. The CDR3 totals 16 residues. The CDR3 bases are TGCGCCAGCAGCATACAGGGGGCGGGAGCTAATGAAAAACTGTTTTTT. This gives the protein CASSIQGAGANEKLFF.

The chain is built from TRBV6-6 and TRBJ2-2; D ambiguous. Germline V gene data show CDR1 as MNHNY and CDR2 as SVGAGI (reference sequence). The V and J ends lost 5 bases and 0 bases respectively, with 13 bases between them. The CDR3 spans 16 residues. The CDR3 nucleotides read TGTGCCAGCAGTGTCAGACGCCGATCGAACACCGGGGAGCTGTTTTTT. Protein sequence: CASSVRRRSNTGELFF.

The chain recombines TRBV19 with TRBJ2-2; TRBD1 matches 7 bases. V gave up 3 bases and J gave up 7 bases; unmatched junction bases: 5. The length of the CDR3 is 14 residues. Per germline, CDR1 LNHDA and CDR2 SQIVND (reference sequence). CDR3 sequence (DNA): TGTGCCAGTAGTATTAGGGGGCCTGGCGGGGAGCTGTTTTTT. Protein product: CASSIRGPGGELFF.

V usage is TRBV5-1 and J usage is TRBJ2-7; D not certain. V lost 7 bases, J lost 2 bases, and 16 bases lay in between. CDR1 is SGHRS and CDR2 is YFSETQ in the germline V gene. This CDR3 comprises 14 residues. The CDR3 here is CASATGFLPYEQYF. In nucleotides, the CDR3 is TGCGCCAGCGCCACCGGGTTCCTGCCCTACGAGCAGTACTTC.

This sequence joins TRBV10-2 and TRBJ2-7, with 8 bases lining up with TRBD2. The CDR3 length is 14 residues. V shed 7 bases, J shed 3 bases, and the junction held 8 bases outside the gene matches. Germline CDR1 is WSHSY and CDR2 is SAAADI. The CDR3 loop is CASTTVAGSYEQYF. DNA for the CDR3: TGCGCCAGCACCACGGTAGCGGGGAGCTACGAGCAGTACTTC.

This chain links TRBV5-1 with TRBJ1-2; 11 nucleotides match TRBD1. Germline trimming cut 4 bases from V and 6 bases from J; bases unmatched to any gene: 2. Germline assignment: CDR1 SGHRS and CDR2 YFSETQ. This CDR3 comprises 13 residues. Written as DNA, the CDR3 is TGCGCCAGCAGCGGACAGGGGGCGAATGGCTACACCTTC. Translating gives CASSGQGANGYTF.

The chain recombines TRBV7-9 with TRBJ1-2, with 9 bases that match TRBD1. Per germline, CDR1 SEHNR and CDR2 FQNEAQ (reference sequence). This CDR3 has 14 amino acids. Trimming cost V 7 bases and J 2 bases; bases outside gene matches: 5. The CDR3 is CASTPGTGNYGYTF. The DNA for the CDR3 is TGTGCCAGCACCCCGGGGACAGGGAACTATGGCTACACCTTC.

This clone appeared once. The CDR3, as DNA: TGCGCCAGCAGCTCAGGGGGTTCCTACGAGCAGTACTTC. Its protein is CASSSGGSYEQYF. V usage is TRBV5-1 and J usage is TRBJ2-7; 7 bases are a match to TRBD1. This CDR3 is 13 amino acids long. The V gene's germline CDR1 is SGHRS and CDR2 YFSETQ. The trim removed 3 bases at V and 1 base at J, leaving 1 base unmatched.